One sample yielded the 20 T cell receptor beta chains listed below, sequenced in a study of shared clonotypes between healthy human individuals. Method: immunoSEQ multiplex PCR; TCRdb's copy keeps in-frame clones and lacks some. The data show 650,000 to 800,000 clones, around 90% seen once. CD8 cells regarded as naive lacked CD45RO, were positively chosen for CCR7, and omitted terminally differentiated effector memory CD45RA+ cells. The material sequenced was naive CD8+ T cells sorted from blood. All receptors derive from a man in his thirties or forties in good health.

Turning to this clone: The sample holds other DNA sequences that translate to the same CDR3. The V call is TRBV20-1, the J call TRBJ2-7; D not resolved. Germline loops: CDR1 DFQATT, CDR2 SNEGSKA (reference sequence). V was trimmed by 0 bases and J by 4 bases, leaving 4 bases between them. The CDR3 contains 11 residues. This CDR3 reads CSAREPYEQYF. CDR3 DNA sequence: TGCAGTGCTAGAGAACCTTACGAGCAGTACTTC.

The rearrangement links TRBV27 to TRBJ2-7, with D possibly being TRBD1 or TRBD2 (6 bases each). CDR1 is MNHEY, CDR2 SMNVEV, per germline (reference sequence). There are 16 residues in the CDR3. Trimming removed 6 bases at V and 0 bases at J, with 18 bases between. The CDR3 region has the DNA TGTGCCAGCAGCCCGGGGGCTAGCGCATTCTCCTACGAGCAGTACTTC. Protein: CASSPGASAFSYEQYF.

The V and J genes are TRBV4-1 and TRBJ2-3; the D gene is possibly TRBD1 (6 bases). Germline V gene data show CDR1 as MGHRA and CDR2 as YSYEKL. The CDR3 is made up of 15 amino acids. With 0 bases removed from V and 4 bases from J, the gap between germline ends came to 11 bases. The CDR3 region has the DNA TGCGCCAGCAGCCAAGAAAGGGGGAGCGCAGATACGCAGTATTTT. Protein: CASSQERGSADTQYF.

The J gene is TRBJ1-2, the V gene TRBV10-3, with D possibly being TRBD1 (5 bases). This CDR3 contains 15 residues. The V gene lost 4 bases and the J gene lost 3 bases, with 15 bases spanning the gap. Germline V gene lookup returns CDR1 ENHRY and CDR2 SYGVKD. Here the CDR3 reads CAISASQGIDYGYTF. The CDR3, as DNA: TGTGCCATCAGTGCCTCCCAGGGTATTGACTATGGCTACACCTTC.

This clone was observed a single time. The rearrangement uses TRBV7-9 and TRBJ2-7; TRBD1 or TRBD2 may be the D gene (5 bases each). Germline CDR1 reads SEHNR; CDR2 reads FQNEAQ (reference sequence). The CDR3 length is 15 residues. Trimming took off 6 bases at V and 1 base at J, with 16 bases between the two ends. CDR3 sequence reads: CASSKGTGNSYEQYF. The CDR3 DNA reads TGTGCCAGCAGTAAAGGGACCGGCAATTCCTACGAGCAGTACTTC.

This chain connects TRBV11-2 to TRBJ1-3; D not resolved. The V gene's germline CDR1 is SGHAT and CDR2 FQNNGV. This CDR3 has 14 residues. V dropped 2 bases and J dropped 0 bases, with 5 bases sitting between them. The CDR3 sequence: CASSLYNSGNTIYF. Here the CDR3 DNA reads TGTGCCAGCAGCTTATATAACTCTGGAAACACCATATATTTT.

The genes are TRBV27 and TRBJ2-7; tentatively, D is TRBD1 (6 bases). Trimming left V 10 bases short and J 3 bases short, with 10 bases between. Germline loops: CDR1 MNHEY, CDR2 SMNVEV (reference sequence). This CDR3 contains 11 residues. The CDR3 DNA is TGTGCCATCGGACAGTACTACGAGCAGTACTTC. It encodes CAIGQYYEQYF.

The V call is TRBV15, the J call TRBJ1-1, with 8 positions matching TRBD1. CDR3 length: 14 residues. Germline loops: CDR1 LNHNV, CDR2 YYDKDF (reference sequence). The junction had 5 bases not matched to a gene; V was cut back by 5 bases and J by 3 bases. CDR3 region: CATSVRQGYTEAFF. CDR3 DNA sequence: TGTGCCACCAGCGTAAGACAGGGGTACACTGAAGCTTTCTTT.

The chain recombines TRBV4-3 with TRBJ2-7, with D unresolved. This CDR3 has 15 amino acids. Trimming removed 0 bases at V and 0 bases at J, with 9 bases between. Germline lookup yields CDR1 LGHNA and CDR2 YSLEER. CDR3 in amino acids: CASSQDPTASYEQYF. The DNA for the CDR3 is TGCGCCAGCAGCCAAGACCCGACGGCCTCCTACGAGCAGTACTTC.

The chain couples TRBV2 to TRBJ2-2, with D tentatively TRBD1 (6 bases). This CDR3 contains 15 residues. Germline V gene lookup returns CDR1 SNHLY and CDR2 FYNNEI. V lost 4 bases and J lost 5, with 14 bases in between. CDR3 in amino acids: CASSGGQGSTGELFF. CDR3 DNA sequence: TGTGCCAGCAGTGGGGGACAAGGCTCAACCGGGGAGCTGTTTTTT.

The CDR3 DNA is TGTGCCAGCAGCTTAGAGATAGCGGGAGTCCCCTACGAGCAGTACTTC. Residues: CASSLEIAGVPYEQYF. This chain connects TRBV7-2 to TRBJ2-7, with TRBD2 identical over 9 bases. V trimming: 1 base; J trimming: 2 bases; junction bases outside the gene matches: 6. Germline V gene data show CDR1 as SGHTA and CDR2 as FQGNSA. CDR3 length: 16 residues.

The rearrangement links TRBV10-3 to TRBJ2-6; D might be TRBD1 (8 bases). The V end was cut by 6 bases, the J end by 0 bases, with 15 bases between. CDR3 size: 17 residues. Germline V CDR1 and CDR2: ENHRY, SYGVKD. The CDR3 reads CAIRGGTGPSGANVLTF. The CDR3 DNA sequence: TGTGCCATCAGGGGAGGGACAGGACCCTCTGGGGCCAACGTCCTGACTTTC.

The chain links TRBV25-1 to TRBJ2-1; the D gene is possibly TRBD2 (5 bases). CDR1 and CDR2 from the germline V gene are MGHDK and SYGVNS. Trimming stripped 6 bases from V and 6 bases from J, with 9 bases between. The CDR3 is made up of 12 amino acids. CDR3 nucleotides: TGTGCCAGCAGCCTTCGGGGCAATGAGCAGTTCTTC. Its translation is CASSLRGNEQFF.

Regarding this clone: Other nucleotide sequences from this sample produce the same CDR3. The V gene is TRBV28, the J gene TRBJ1-1; D is uncertain. V was cut by 2 bases and J by 1 base, with 5 bases left in between. CDR1 and CDR2 (germline): MDHEN, SYDVKM. There are 13 residues in the CDR3. DNA of the CDR3: TGTGCCAGCAGTTTACATCGGAACACTGAAGCTTTCTTT. Its translation is CASSLHRNTEAFF.

The CDR3: CASSSLAGDYEQYF. The CDR3 DNA follows: TGTGCCAGTAGTTCTCTAGCGGGAGATTACGAGCAGTACTTC. The chain employs TRBV19 and TRBJ2-7; TRBD2 agrees at 10 bases. This CDR3 contains 14 residues. Per the germline V gene, CDR1 is LNHDA and CDR2 is SQIVND (reference sequence). J lost 4 bases, V lost 5 bases, and 5 bases had no gene match.

This clone has only a few counts. The chain carries TRBV7-3 and TRBJ1-4; D gene unclear. The CDR3 is made up of 15 amino acids. Germline V gene sequence: CDR1 SGHTA, CDR2 FQGTGA. The V gene lost 1 base and the J gene lost 5 bases, with 11 bases spanning the gap. The CDR3 sequence: CASSLRCRKNEKLFF. Here the CDR3 DNA reads TGTGCCAGCAGCTTAAGGTGTCGGAAGAATGAAAAACTGTTTTTT.

The V call is TRBV27, the J call TRBJ2-1, with TRBD2 matching over 16 bases. CDR3 length: 16 residues. CDR1 MNHEY and CDR2 SMNVEV come from the germline V gene (reference sequence). With V trimmed by 1 base and J by 9 bases, 3 bases remained unmatched. CDR3 nucleotides: TGTGCCAGCAGTTTATGGGGACTAGCGGGAGGGGCTGAGCAGTTCTTC. It codes for CASSLWGLAGGAEQFF.

The genes are TRBV11-3 and TRBJ2-5, with TRBD1 matching 7 bases. CDR1 and CDR2 from the germline V gene are SGHNT and YENEEA. The CDR3 sequence is 13 residues long. Losses at the gene ends were 5 bases for V and 5 bases for J; bases not matched to a gene: 5. CDR3 in DNA: TGTGCCAGCAGCCCCGGGACAGTGGAGACCCAGTACTTC. It specifies CASSPGTVETQYF.

The V and J genes are TRBV7-3 and TRBJ2-2; D perhaps matches TRBD2 (6 bases). This CDR3 has 15 residues. Trimming pared 2 bases from V and 0 bases from J, leaving 7 bases between. Germline lookup yields CDR1 SGHTA and CDR2 FQGTGA. The chain's CDR3 is CASSLGDSNTGELFF. The CDR3 DNA reads as TGTGCCAGCAGCTTAGGGGACTCGAACACCGGGGAGCTGTTTTTT. The full variable domain, with the rest looked up from reference TRBV7-3 and TRBJ2-2, is GAGVSQTPSNKVTEKGKYVELRCDPISGHTALYWYRQSLGQGPEFLIYFQGTGAADDSGLPNDRFFAVRPEGSVSTLKIQRTERGDSAVYLCASSLGDSNTGELFFGEGSRLTVL.

The V gene is TRBV5-6, the J gene TRBJ1-2; 8 bases are shared with TRBD1. The CDR3 is 16 amino acids. V lost 4 bases and J lost 5; bases outside the gene matches: 13. CDR1 is SGHDT and CDR2 is YYEEEE in the germline V gene. The CDR3 DNA reads as TGTGCCAGCAGCCTACCCGGGACAGGCGAGGGTTATGGCTACACCTTC. Translation: CASSLPGTGEGYGYTF.